This T cell receptor (beta chain) derives from a study of post-analysis software for immune sequencing data. Study-level findings and limits: Clustering by F measure revealed strong co-clustering among samples prepared together in one batch. Controls showed significantly higher normalized Chao1 diversity than did multiple sclerosis patients. Among five TRBV segments more frequent in patients than controls were TRBV5-6, TRBV5-1 and TRBV20-1.

Tagging with unique molecular identifiers was a feature of the TCR beta cDNA libraries. TCRdb independently ran MiXCR on the PCR reads; one entry per CDR3 protein. The table lists about half a million distinct CDR3 sequences, under 55% of them singletons. The CDR3 spans 15 residues. V was pared by 0 bases and J by 9 bases, with 7 bases of the junction left unmatched. The germline gives CDR1 LGHDT, CDR2 YNNKEL (reference sequence). In the case of this clonotype: What it binds is not known.

V usage is TRBV3-1 and J usage is TRBJ2-1, with 8 bases identical to TRBD2. The clonotype comes from a girl between 5 and 17 years old with multiple sclerosis. What was sequenced was blood. CDR3 sequence reads: CASSQDAVSGTEQFF. The CDR3, as DNA: TGTGCCAGCAGCCAAGATGCGGTTAGCGGGACTGAGCAGTTCTTC.